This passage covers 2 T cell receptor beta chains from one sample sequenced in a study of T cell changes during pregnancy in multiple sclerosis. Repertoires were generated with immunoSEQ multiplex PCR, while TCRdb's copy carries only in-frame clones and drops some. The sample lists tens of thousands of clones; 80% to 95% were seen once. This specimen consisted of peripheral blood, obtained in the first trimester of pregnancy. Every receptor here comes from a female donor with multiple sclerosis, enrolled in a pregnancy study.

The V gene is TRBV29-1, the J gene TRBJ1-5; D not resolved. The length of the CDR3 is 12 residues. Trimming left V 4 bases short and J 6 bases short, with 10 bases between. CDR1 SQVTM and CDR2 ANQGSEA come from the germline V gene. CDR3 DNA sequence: TGCAGCGTTGGGGGTGCGGGTCAGCCCCAGCATTTT. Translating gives CSVGGAGQPQHF.

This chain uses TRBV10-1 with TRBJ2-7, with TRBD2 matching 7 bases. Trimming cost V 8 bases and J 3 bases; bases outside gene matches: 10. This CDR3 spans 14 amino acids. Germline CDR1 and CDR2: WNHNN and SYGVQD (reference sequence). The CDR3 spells CASRPGGVYYEQYF. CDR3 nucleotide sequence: TGCGCCAGCCGCCCTGGGGGGGTTTACTACGAGCAGTACTTC.